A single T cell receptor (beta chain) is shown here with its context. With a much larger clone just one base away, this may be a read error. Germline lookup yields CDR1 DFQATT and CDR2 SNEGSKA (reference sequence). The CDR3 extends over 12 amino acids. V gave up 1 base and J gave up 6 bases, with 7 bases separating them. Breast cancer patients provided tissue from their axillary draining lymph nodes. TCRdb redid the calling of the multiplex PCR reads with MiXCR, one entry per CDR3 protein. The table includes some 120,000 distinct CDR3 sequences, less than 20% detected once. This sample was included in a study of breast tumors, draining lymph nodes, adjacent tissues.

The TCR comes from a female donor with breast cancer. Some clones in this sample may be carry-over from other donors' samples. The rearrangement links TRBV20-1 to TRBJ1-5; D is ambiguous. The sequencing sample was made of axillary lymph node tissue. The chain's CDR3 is CSARGPTQPQHF. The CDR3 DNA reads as TGCAGTGCTAGAGGGCCCACTCAGCCCCAGCATTTT.